These 5 T cell receptor beta chains originate from one sample sequenced in a study of beta chain features in type 1 diabetes (dated by TCRdb to 2016 to 2019). Receptor libraries were prepared by the immunoSEQ multiplex PCR assay. The entire isolated RNA was reverse transcribed using the High Capacity cDNA Reverse Transcription Kit, and thus expressed TCRB transcripts were sequenced. What TCRdb holds here is the immuneACCESS table cut down to in-frame rearrangements. Part of the clones is not present; checked against another copy, under half of the missing clones reflect an unresolved V gene, and the others are unexplained. This sample holds 640,000 or so clones; about an eighth were observed only once. The top ten hold less than 0.025% of the sample. The paper's findings and limits, for the study overall: Type 1 diabetes patients showed a moderate but significant shortening of TCRB CDR3 length in all four CD4+ subsets.

For these receptors, no antigen is known. Sample: naive CD4+ T cells from blood. Reading the label with the study, this specimen's cell subset or site is: true naive CD4+ T cells. These receptors were taken from a man in his late teens or twenties with type 1 diabetes.

This clone was observed a handful of times. V gene TRBV5-1 combines with J gene TRBJ1-1, with 10 bases matching TRBD1. V lost 4 bases and J lost 8; bases outside the gene matches: 11. The germline V gene encodes CDR1 SGHRS and CDR2 YFSETQ. There are 15 residues in the CDR3. The CDR3, as DNA: TGCGCCAGCAGCGGAACCGGGACAGGGGCCGACGAAGCTTTCTTT. This sequence encodes CASSGTGTGADEAFF.

The rearrangement uses TRBV29-1 and TRBJ2-1; TRBD2 agrees at 11 bases. This CDR3 has 17 residues. Per the germline V gene, CDR1 is SQVTM and CDR2 is ANQGSEA. The ends lost 4 bases at V and 9 bases at J; junction bases unmatched: 17. CDR3 sequence: CSVVFEVAGGLGSEQFF. The CDR3 coding sequence is TGCAGCGTTGTCTTTGAGGTAGCGGGGGGGTTAGGAAGTGAGCAGTTCTTC.

Of note for this clone: Other DNA sequences in this sample translate to the same CDR3. This chain connects TRBV18 to TRBJ1-2; weak D call: TRBD1 (5 bases). Trimming removed 6 bases at V and 4 bases at J, with 12 bases between. Per germline, CDR1 KGHSH and CDR2 LQKENI. CDR3 length: 13 amino acids. CDR3 nucleotides: TGTGCCAGCTCCCCCGGGGGGGGCTATGGCTACACCTTC. Translated, it gives CASSPGGGYGYTF.

The chain carries TRBV10-3 and TRBJ2-2; D is possibly TRBD2 (6 bases). The CDR3 extends over 16 amino acids. Deletions cut 3 bases from V and 0 bases from J, with 11 bases between. Germline CDR1 and CDR2: ENHRY and SYGVKD. The CDR3 region is CAISDRRGPNTGELFF. In DNA form, the CDR3 reads TGTGCCATCAGTGATCGGCGGGGACCGAACACCGGGGAGCTGTTTTTT.

This clone was seen a handful of times. The rearrangement joins TRBV7-9 to TRBJ2-7, with D maybe TRBD2 (6 bases). The CDR3 length is 15 residues. The V gene's germline CDR1 is SEHNR and CDR2 FQNEAQ (reference sequence). V dropped 0 bases and J dropped 4 bases, with 13 bases sitting between them. CDR3 sequence (DNA): TGTGCCAGCAGCTTAGCGGGAGGACGGATTTACGAGCAGTACTTC. The encoded protein is CASSLAGGRIYEQYF. The complete variable domain, with remaining parts taken from reference TRBV7-9 and TRBJ2-7, reads DTGVSQNPRHKITKRGQNVTFRCDPISEHNRLYWYRQTLGQGPEFLTYFQNEAQLEKSRLLSDRFSAERPKGSFSTLEIQRTEQGDSAMYLCASSLAGGRIYEQYFGPGTRLTVT.